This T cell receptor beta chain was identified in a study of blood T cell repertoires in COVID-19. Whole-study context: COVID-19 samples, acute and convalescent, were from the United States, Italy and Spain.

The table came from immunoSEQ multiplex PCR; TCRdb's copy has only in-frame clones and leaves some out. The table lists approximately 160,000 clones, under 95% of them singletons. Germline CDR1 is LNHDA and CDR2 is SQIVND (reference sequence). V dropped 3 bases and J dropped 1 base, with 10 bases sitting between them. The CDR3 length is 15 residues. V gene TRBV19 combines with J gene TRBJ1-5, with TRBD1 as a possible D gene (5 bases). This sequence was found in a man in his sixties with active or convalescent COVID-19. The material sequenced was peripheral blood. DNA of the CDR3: TGTGCCAGTAGTATCATGCAGGGCAGCAATCAGCCCCAGCATTTT. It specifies CASSIMQGSNQPQHF.